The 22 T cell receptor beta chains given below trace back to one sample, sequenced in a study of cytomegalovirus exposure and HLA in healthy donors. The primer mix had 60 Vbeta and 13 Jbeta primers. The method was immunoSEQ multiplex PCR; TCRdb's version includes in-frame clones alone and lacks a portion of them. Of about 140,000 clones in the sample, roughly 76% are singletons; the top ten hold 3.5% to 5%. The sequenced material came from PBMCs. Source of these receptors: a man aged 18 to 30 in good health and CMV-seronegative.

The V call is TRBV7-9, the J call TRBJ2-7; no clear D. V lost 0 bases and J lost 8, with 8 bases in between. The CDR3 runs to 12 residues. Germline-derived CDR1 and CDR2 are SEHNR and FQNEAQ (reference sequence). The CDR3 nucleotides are TGTGCCAGCAGCTTAGCGGTCGAGAAGCAGTACTTC. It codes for CASSLAVEKQYF.

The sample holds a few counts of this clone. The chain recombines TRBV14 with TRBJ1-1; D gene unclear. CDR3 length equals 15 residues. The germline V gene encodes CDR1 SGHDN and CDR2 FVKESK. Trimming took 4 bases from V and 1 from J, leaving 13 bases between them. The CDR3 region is CASSLYSIPNTEAFF. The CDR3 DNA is TGTGCCAGCAGCCTTTACAGTATCCCGAACACTGAAGCTTTCTTT. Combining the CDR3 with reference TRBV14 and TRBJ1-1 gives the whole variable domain EAGVTQFPSHSVIEKGQTVTLRCDPISGHDNLYWYRRVMGKEIKFLLHFVKESKQDESGMPNNRFLAERTGGTYSTLKVQPAELEDSGVYFCASSLYSIPNTEAFFGQGTRLTVV.

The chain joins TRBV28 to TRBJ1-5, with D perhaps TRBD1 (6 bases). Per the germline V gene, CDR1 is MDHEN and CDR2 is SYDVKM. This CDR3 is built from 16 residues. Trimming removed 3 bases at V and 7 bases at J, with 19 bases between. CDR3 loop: CASSFRFKGTRQPQHF. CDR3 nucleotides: TGTGCCAGCAGTTTTAGGTTCAAGGGGACACGGCAGCCCCAGCATTTT.

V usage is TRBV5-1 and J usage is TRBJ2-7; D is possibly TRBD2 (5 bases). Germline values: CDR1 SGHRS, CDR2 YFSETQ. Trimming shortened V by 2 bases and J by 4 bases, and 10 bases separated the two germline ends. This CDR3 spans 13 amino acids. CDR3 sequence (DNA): TGCGCCAGCAGCTTTAGTAGCGTTTACGAGCAGTACTTC. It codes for CASSFSSVYEQYF.

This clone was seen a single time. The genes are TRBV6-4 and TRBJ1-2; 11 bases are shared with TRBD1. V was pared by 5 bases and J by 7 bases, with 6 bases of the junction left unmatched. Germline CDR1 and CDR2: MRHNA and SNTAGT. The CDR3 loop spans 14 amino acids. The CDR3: CASSRTGGEGGYTF. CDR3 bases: TGTGCCAGCAGTAGGACAGGGGGCGAAGGTGGCTACACCTTC.

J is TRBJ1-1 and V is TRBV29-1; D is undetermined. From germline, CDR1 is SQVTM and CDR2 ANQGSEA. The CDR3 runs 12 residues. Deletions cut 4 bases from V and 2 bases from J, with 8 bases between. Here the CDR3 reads CSVVVVNTEAFF. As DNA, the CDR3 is TGCAGCGTTGTAGTCGTAAACACTGAAGCTTTCTTT. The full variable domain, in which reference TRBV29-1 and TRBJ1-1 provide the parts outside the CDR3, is SAVISQKPSRDICQRGTSLTIQCQVDSQVTMMFWYRQQPGQSLTLIATANQGSEATYESGFVIDKFPISRPNLTFSTLTVSNMSPEDSSIYLCSVVVVNTEAFFGQGTRLTVV.

DNA of the CDR3: TGTGCCAGCAGTGAAATGTCTAGCGGGAGCCTCCAAGAGACCCAGTACTTC. Protein product: CASSEMSSGSLQETQYF. The chain joins TRBV6-1 to TRBJ2-5; 10 positions agree with TRBD2. The CDR3 loop spans 17 amino acids. Germline V gene lookup returns CDR1 MNHNS and CDR2 SASEGT. The V segment lost 2 bases and the J segment 1 base; nucleotides outside the gene matches: 7.

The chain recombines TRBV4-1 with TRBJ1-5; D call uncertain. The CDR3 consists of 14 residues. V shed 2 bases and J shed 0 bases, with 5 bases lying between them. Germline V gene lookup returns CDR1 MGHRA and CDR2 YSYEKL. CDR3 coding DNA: TGCGCCAGCAGCCAATTAGATAGCAATCAGCCCCAGCATTTT. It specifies CASSQLDSNQPQHF.

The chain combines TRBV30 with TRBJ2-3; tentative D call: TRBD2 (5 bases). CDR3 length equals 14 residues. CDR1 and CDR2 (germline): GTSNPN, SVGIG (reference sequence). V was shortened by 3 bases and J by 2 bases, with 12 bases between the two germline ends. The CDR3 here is CAWSLATLTDTQYF. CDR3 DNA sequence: TGTGCCTGGAGCTTAGCGACCCTCACAGATACGCAGTATTTT.

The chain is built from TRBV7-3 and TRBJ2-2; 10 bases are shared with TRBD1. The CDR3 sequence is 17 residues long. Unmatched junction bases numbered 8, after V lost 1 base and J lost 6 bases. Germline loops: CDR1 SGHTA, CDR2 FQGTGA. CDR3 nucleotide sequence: TGTGCCAGCAGCTTAAGACAGACAGGGGGCTATTCCGGGGAGCTGTTTTTT. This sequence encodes CASSLRQTGGYSGELFF.

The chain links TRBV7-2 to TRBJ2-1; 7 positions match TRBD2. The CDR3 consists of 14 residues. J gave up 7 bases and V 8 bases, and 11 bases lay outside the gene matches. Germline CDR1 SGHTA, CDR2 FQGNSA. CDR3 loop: CASGPLGRGNEQFF. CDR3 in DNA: TGTGCCAGCGGACCACTAGGGCGGGGGAATGAGCAGTTCTTC.

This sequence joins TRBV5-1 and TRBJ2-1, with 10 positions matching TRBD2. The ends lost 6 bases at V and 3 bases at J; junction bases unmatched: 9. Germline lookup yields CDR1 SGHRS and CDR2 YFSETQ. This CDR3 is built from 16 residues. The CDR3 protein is CASTVTSGTRYNEQFF. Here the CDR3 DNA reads TGCGCCAGCACCGTTACTAGCGGGACCCGCTACAATGAGCAGTTCTTC.

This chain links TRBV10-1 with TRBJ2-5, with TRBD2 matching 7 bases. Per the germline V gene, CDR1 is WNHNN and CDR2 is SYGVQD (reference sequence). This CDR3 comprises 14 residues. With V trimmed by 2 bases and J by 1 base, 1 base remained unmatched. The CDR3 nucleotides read TGCGCCAGCAGTGAGGCGGGGGTCCAAGAGACCCAGTACTTC. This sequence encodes CASSEAGVQETQYF.

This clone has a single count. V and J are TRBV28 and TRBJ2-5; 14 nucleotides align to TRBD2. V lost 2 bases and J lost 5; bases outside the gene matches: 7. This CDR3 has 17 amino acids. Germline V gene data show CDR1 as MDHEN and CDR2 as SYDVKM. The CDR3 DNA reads TGTGCCAGCAGTTTAGCAGGACTAGCGGGAGGTGGGGAGACCCAGTACTTC. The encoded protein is CASSLAGLAGGGETQYF.

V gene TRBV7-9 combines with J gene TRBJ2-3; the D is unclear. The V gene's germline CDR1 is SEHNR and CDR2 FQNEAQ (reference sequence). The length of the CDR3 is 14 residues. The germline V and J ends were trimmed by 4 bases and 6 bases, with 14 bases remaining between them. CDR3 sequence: CASSYRDSTDTQYF. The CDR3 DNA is TGTGCCAGCAGCTATAGAGATTCCACCGATACGCAGTATTTT.

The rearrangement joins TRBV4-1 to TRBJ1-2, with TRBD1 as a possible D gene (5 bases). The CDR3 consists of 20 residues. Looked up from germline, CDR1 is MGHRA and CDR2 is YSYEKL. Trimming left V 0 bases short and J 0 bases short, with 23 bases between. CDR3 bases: TGCGCCAGCAGCCAAGATTCGAGGCTTCTATCGGGGGGAACTAACTATGGCTACACCTTC. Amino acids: CASSQDSRLLSGGTNYGYTF.

The CDR3 region is CASSTRGGNFGNTIYF. The DNA of the CDR3 is TGTGCCAGCAGCACTAGAGGGGGAAATTTCGGAAACACCATATATTTT. The chain combines TRBV7-9 with TRBJ1-3; a possible D gene is TRBD1 (6 bases). V dropped 5 bases and J dropped 4 bases, with 18 bases sitting between them. This CDR3 has 16 residues. Germline V lookup: CDR1 SEHNR, CDR2 FQNEAQ (reference sequence).

The CDR3 protein is CASSPKQPGQNTEAFF. For the CDR3, the DNA is TGTGCCAGCTCACCTAAACAACCGGGACAGAACACTGAAGCTTTCTTT. This chain uses TRBV18 with TRBJ1-1, with D tentatively TRBD1 (6 bases). V was shortened by 3 bases and J by 1 base, with 15 bases between the two germline ends. CDR1 is KGHSH, CDR2 LQKENI, per germline. This CDR3 has 16 residues.

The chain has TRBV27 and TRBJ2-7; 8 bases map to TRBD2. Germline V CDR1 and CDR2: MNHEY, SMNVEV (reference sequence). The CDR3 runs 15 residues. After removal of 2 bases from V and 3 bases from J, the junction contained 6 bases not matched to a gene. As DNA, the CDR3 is TGTGCCAGCAGTTTAGGGGTAGCGGGAAACTACGAGCAGTACTTC. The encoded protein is CASSLGVAGNYEQYF.

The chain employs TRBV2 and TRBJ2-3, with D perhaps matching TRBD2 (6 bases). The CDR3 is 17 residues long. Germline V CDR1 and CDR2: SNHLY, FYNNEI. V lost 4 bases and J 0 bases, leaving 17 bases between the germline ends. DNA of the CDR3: TGTGCCAGCAGTGGGGGGTTCGGCGGGATTAGCACAGATACGCAGTATTTT. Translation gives CASSGGFGGISTDTQYF. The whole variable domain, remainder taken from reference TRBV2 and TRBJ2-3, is EPEVTQTPSHQVTQMGQEVILRCVPISNHLYFYWYRQILGQKVEFLVSFYNNEISEKSEIFDDQFSVERPDGSNFTLKIRSTKLEDSAMYFCASSGGFGGISTDTQYFGPGTRLTVL.

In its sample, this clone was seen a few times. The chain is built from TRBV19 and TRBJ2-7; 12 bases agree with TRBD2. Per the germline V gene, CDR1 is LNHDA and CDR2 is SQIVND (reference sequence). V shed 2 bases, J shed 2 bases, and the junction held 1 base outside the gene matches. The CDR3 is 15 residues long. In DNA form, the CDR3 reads TGTGCCAGTAGTATATCTAGCGGGGGGGCCTACGAGCAGTACTTC. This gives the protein CASSISSGGAYEQYF. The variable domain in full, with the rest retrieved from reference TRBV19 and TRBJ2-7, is DGGITQSPKYLFRKEGQNVTLSCEQNLNHDAMYWYRQDPGQGLRLIYYSQIVNDFQKGDIAEGYSVSREKKESFPLTVTSAQKNPTAFYLCASSISSGGAYEQYFGPGTRLTVT.

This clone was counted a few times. Here the CDR3 DNA reads TGTGCCAGCAGTGAAGCGGTAGCCCACTCTGGGGCCAACGTCCTGACTTTC. As protein: CASSEAVAHSGANVLTF. The chain combines TRBV6-1 with TRBJ2-6; no clear D gene. The CDR3 loop spans 17 amino acids. Germline CDR1 is MNHNS and CDR2 is SASEGT. Trimming removed 0 bases at V and 0 bases at J, with 9 bases between.